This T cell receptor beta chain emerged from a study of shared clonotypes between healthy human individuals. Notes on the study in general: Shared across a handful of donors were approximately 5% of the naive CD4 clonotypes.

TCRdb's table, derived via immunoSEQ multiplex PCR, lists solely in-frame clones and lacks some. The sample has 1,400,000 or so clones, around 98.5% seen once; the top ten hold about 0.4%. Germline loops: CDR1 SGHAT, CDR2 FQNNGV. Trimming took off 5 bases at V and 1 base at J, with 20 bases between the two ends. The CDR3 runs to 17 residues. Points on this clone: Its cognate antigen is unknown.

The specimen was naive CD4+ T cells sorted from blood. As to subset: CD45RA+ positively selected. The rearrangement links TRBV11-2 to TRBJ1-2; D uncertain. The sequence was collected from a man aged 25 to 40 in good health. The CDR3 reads CASSTTRDILLNYGYTF. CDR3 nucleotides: TGTGCCAGCAGCACTACTCGAGACATCTTGCTTAACTATGGCTACACCTTC. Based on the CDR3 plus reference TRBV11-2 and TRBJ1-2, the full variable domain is EAGVAQSPRYKIIEKRQSVAFWCNPISGHATLYWYQQILGQGPKLLIQFQNNGVVDDSQLPKDRFSAERLKGVDSTLKIQPAKLEDSAVYLCASSTTRDILLNYGYTFGSGTRLTVV.